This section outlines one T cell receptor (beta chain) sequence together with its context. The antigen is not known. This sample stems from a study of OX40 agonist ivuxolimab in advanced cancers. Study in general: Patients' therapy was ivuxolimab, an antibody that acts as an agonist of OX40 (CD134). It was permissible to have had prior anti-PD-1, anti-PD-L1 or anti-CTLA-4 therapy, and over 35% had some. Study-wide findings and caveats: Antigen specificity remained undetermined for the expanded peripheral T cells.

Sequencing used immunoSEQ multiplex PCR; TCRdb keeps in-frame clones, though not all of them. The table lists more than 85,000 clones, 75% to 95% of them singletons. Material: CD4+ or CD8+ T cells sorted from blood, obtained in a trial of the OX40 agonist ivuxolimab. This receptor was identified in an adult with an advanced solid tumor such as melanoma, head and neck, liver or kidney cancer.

This chain's CDR3 is CASSEGLAVTDTQYF. In nucleotides, the CDR3 is TGTGCCAGCAGTGAGGGACTAGCGGTCACAGATACGCAGTATTTT. The chain carries TRBV6-4 and TRBJ2-3, with 11 bases identical to TRBD2. Germline V gene data show CDR1 as MRHNA and CDR2 as SNTAGT. CDR3 size: 15 residues. The junction had 1 base not matched to a gene; V was cut back by 3 bases and J by 2 bases.